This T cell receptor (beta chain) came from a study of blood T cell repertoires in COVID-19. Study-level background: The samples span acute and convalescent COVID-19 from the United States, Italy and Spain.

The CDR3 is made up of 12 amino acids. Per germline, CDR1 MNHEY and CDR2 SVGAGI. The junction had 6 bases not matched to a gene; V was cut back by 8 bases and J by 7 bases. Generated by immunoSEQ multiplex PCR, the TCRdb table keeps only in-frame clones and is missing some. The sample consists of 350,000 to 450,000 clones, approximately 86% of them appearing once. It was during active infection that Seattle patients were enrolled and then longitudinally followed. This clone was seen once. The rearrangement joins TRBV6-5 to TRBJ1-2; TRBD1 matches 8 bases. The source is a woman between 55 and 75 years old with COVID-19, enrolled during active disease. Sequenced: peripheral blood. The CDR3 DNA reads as TGTGCCAGCGGGGGACAGGAGAGTGGCTACACCTTC. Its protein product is CASGGQESGYTF.